The sequence of this T cell receptor (beta chain) was determined in a study of blood T cell repertoires in COVID-19. Study overall: Material from acute and convalescent COVID-19 was sourced from the United States, Italy and Spain. PBMCs, B-cell-depleted T cells, or T cells provided the cDNA or gDNA that made up the material.

CDR1 is LNHDA, CDR2 SQIVND, per germline (reference sequence). The CDR3 runs to 12 residues. Original analysis: It was from reference gene primer amplification that nucleated cell counts were estimated. Here immunoSEQ multiplex PCR was the method, and the copy in TCRdb shows in-frame clones only, minus some. The DNA gave D and trimming, while V, J and clone size come from that table. The sample yields about 140,000 clones, around 82% seen once. The V call is TRBV19, the J call TRBJ1-2; TRBD1 matches at 8 bases. The sequenced sample consisted of peripheral blood. The clonotype was recovered from a man in his sixties with acute or convalescent COVID-19. The CDR3, as DNA: TGTGCTCTCTTGACAGGGGAATATGGCTACACCTTC. Translating gives CALLTGEYGYTF.